Following are 17 T cell receptor beta chains from one sample sequenced in a study of cytomegalovirus exposure and HLA in healthy donors. This table comes from immunoSEQ multiplex PCR, and its TCRdb copy is limited to in-frame clones, with some not included. The table lists around 50,000 clones, 90% to 95% of them singletons, with roughly 7.1% in the top ten. The material sequenced was PBMCs. The receptors derive from a woman aged 18-29 years in good health and CMV-seropositive.

The chain carries TRBV6-4 and TRBJ2-2; TRBD2 matches 14 bases. J lost 6 bases, V lost 6 bases, and 6 bases had no gene match. Germline V gene lookup returns CDR1 MRHNA and CDR2 SNTAGT. The CDR3 length is 16 residues. CDR3 sequence reads: CASSSGTSGSPGELFF. CDR3 DNA: TGTGCCAGCAGCTCTGGGACTAGCGGGAGTCCCGGGGAGCTGTTTTTT.

This clone was seen a few times. The chain is built from TRBV12-5 and TRBJ2-5; 7 positions agree with TRBD2. The CDR3 extends over 15 amino acids. From germline, CDR1 is LGHNT and CDR2 FRNRAP. V was pared by 1 base and J by 1 base, with 3 bases of the junction left unmatched. The CDR3 is CASGLGGRGQETQYF. The CDR3 region has the DNA TGTGCTAGTGGTTTGGGTGGGAGGGGCCAAGAGACCCAGTACTTC.

This clone was counted once. The chain carries TRBV5-1 and TRBJ1-2; maybe TRBD1 (6 bases). From germline, CDR1 is SGHRS and CDR2 YFSETQ. This CDR3 spans 12 amino acids. The ends were cut back, 0 bases at V and 8 bases at J, with 8 bases in the middle. This CDR3 is CASSLATGGYTF. The CDR3 DNA sequence: TGCGCCAGCAGCTTGGCCACAGGGGGCTACACCTTC.

The CDR3 sequence: CASSRGGTSGRPGNEQFF. The DNA for the CDR3 is TGTGCCAGCAGCCGCGGGGGGACTAGCGGGAGGCCAGGGAATGAGCAGTTCTTC. The genes are TRBV5-6 and TRBJ2-1; 15 bases are shared with TRBD2. The CDR3 spans 18 residues. CDR1 SGHDT and CDR2 YYEEEE come from the germline V gene. V dropped 4 bases and J dropped 7; count of bases not matched to a gene: 12.

The chain carries TRBV5-1 and TRBJ2-1; 8 positions agree with TRBD1. This CDR3 contains 17 residues. Germline V gene data show CDR1 as SGHRS and CDR2 as YFSETQ. The ends lost 1 base at V and 0 bases at J; junction bases unmatched: 6. CDR3: CASSLLDRVDSYNEQFF. The CDR3 DNA reads TGCGCCAGCAGCTTGTTGGACAGGGTGGACTCCTACAATGAGCAGTTCTTC.

The V and J genes are TRBV15 and TRBJ1-5, with D unclear. The CDR3 is 15 amino acids. With 1 base removed from V and 6 bases from J, the gap between germline ends came to 13 bases. From germline, CDR1 is LNHNV and CDR2 YYDKDF (reference sequence). The CDR3 loop is CATSRAVDAVQPQHF. The CDR3 coding sequence is TGTGCCACCAGCAGAGCGGTCGACGCGGTTCAGCCCCAGCATTTT.

The chain couples TRBV5-1 to TRBJ1-1, with D perhaps TRBD1 (5 bases). CDR3 length: 15 amino acids. V shed 6 bases and J shed 7 bases, with 22 bases lying between them. Looked up from germline, CDR1 is SGHRS and CDR2 is YFSETQ. The CDR3 reads CASTLGQGPWGEAFF. As DNA, the CDR3 is TGCGCCAGCACCTTAGGGCAGGGCCCATGGGGTGAAGCTTTCTTT.

This chain joins TRBV5-1 and TRBJ2-3; TRBD2 matches at 10 bases. The CDR3 has 15 amino acids. V trimming: 0 bases; J trimming: 4 bases; junction bases outside the gene matches: 2. The germline gives CDR1 SGHRS, CDR2 YFSETQ. The CDR3 spells CASSLELAGPDTQYF. The CDR3 DNA is TGCGCCAGCAGCTTGGAACTAGCGGGACCAGATACGCAGTATTTT.

This clone rates as medium-sized (0.01 to 0.1%). Germline and junction disagree at one end, which may indicate a read error. The chain has TRBV27 and TRBJ2-7; TRBD2 agrees at 11 bases. In germline, CDR1 is MNHEY, CDR2 SMNVEV (reference sequence). The CDR3 extends over 13 amino acids. The CDR3, as DNA: TGTGCCAGCAGTTTAGGGCTAGCGGGAGGCCTCCACTTC. This codes for CASSLGLAGGLHF.

The genes are TRBV7-3 and TRBJ2-1; tentative D call: TRBD2 (5 bases). Germline CDR1 is SGHTA and CDR2 is FQGTGA. The ends were cut back, 2 bases at V and 6 bases at J, with 20 bases in the middle. CDR3 length: 17 amino acids. CDR3 amino acids: CASSLLPLAWESNEQFF. The CDR3 DNA follows: TGTGCCAGCAGCTTACTCCCTTTAGCGTGGGAGTCCAATGAGCAGTTCTTC.

This chain joins TRBV10-1 and TRBJ2-7; D gene uncertain. The CDR3 is 12 residues long. The V gene lost 0 bases and the J gene lost 3 bases, with 3 bases spanning the gap. The germline CDR1 and CDR2 sequences are WNHNN and SYGVQD (reference sequence). This CDR3 is CASSESGYEQYF. CDR3 sequence (DNA): TGCGCCAGCAGTGAGTCCGGCTACGAGCAGTACTTC.

J is TRBJ2-7 and V is TRBV7-3; 10 nucleotides align to TRBD1. The CDR3 contains 15 residues. V shed 3 bases and J 6 bases; nucleotides not matched to a gene: 8. The germline V gene encodes CDR1 SGHTA and CDR2 FQGTGA. The CDR3 region is CASSFTPGQGTEQYF. In DNA, the CDR3 is TGTGCCAGCAGCTTTACGCCGGGACAGGGGACCGAGCAGTACTTC.

DNA for the CDR3: TGTGCCAGCAGTGGGACAAACCCCGGAGAGCCCCAGCATTTT. Translating it yields CASSGTNPGEPQHF. The chain has TRBV9 and TRBJ1-5; the D gene is possibly TRBD1 (6 bases). This CDR3 has 14 residues. Germline CDR1 is SGDLS and CDR2 is YYNGEE. V dropped 5 bases and J dropped 8 bases, with 17 bases sitting between them.

The chain recombines TRBV19 with TRBJ2-1; possible D gene TRBD2, 6 bases. The germline gives CDR1 LNHDA, CDR2 SQIVND (reference sequence). The V gene lost 7 bases and the J gene lost 3 bases, with 13 bases spanning the gap. This CDR3 is 14 amino acids long. Written as DNA, the CDR3 is TGTGCCAGTAAAAGCGGGTCAGTCTACAATGAGCAGTTCTTC. It specifies CASKSGSVYNEQFF.

The genes are TRBV27 and TRBJ1-2, with 9 bases aligning to TRBD1. After removal of 5 bases from V and 4 bases from J, the junction contained 8 bases not matched to a gene. The CDR3 extends over 15 amino acids. Germline V gene data show CDR1 as MNHEY and CDR2 as SMNVEV (reference sequence). CDR3 coding DNA: TGTGCCAGCAGTAACACAGGGGGCTTTAGCTATGGCTACACCTTC. It translates to CASSNTGGFSYGYTF.

The V call is TRBV11-2, the J call TRBJ2-2, with D maybe TRBD2 (5 bases). The CDR3 has 14 amino acids. V was cut by 4 bases and J by 6 bases, with 12 bases left in between. Germline lookup yields CDR1 SGHAT and CDR2 FQNNGV. Written as DNA, the CDR3 is TGTGCCAGCAGCTCCGATACTAGGGCCGGGGAGCTGTTTTTT. It codes for CASSSDTRAGELFF.

The chain is built from TRBV19 and TRBJ2-5; possibly TRBD1 for D (6 bases). Trimming removed 3 bases at V and 5 bases at J, with 10 bases between. Germline V gives CDR1 LNHDA, CDR2 SQIVND (reference sequence). CDR3 length equals 13 residues. The chain's CDR3 is CASSIQGWETQYF. The DNA for the CDR3 is TGTGCCAGTAGTATCCAGGGGTGGGAGACCCAGTACTTC.